This TCR beta chain was obtained from a study of T-cell memory formation after mild COVID-19. MiXCR, run by TCRdb on the 5' RACE reads, gives a single entry per CDR3 protein. The sample has fewer than 450,000 distinct CDR3 sequences; approximately 21% are singletons. Sequencing was carried out using PBMCs or a T cell subset sorted from them (not recorded which). The TCR comes from an adult woman who had mild COVID-19 (a few samples of this study predate the infection). Cell type and time point are not known.

The CDR3 bases are TGTGCCAGCAGCCAAGCGGACAGGACAACCGGGGAGCTGTTTTTT. As protein: CASSQADRTTGELFF. The V call is TRBV3-1, the J call TRBJ2-2, with 7 bases lining up with TRBD1. V shed 1 base and J 5 bases; nucleotides not matched to a gene: 4. This CDR3 has 15 residues. Germline CDR1 LGHDT, CDR2 YNNKEL (reference sequence).